This T cell receptor beta chain was recorded in a study of response to subunit inactivated influenza vaccine. CDR1 and CDR2 from the germline V gene are SGHTA and FQGNSA. CDR3 length: 13 amino acids. V was clipped by 5 bases and J by 6 bases, with 14 bases between them. TCRdb itself ran the RT-PCR reads through MiXCR, one entry per CDR3 protein. Of some 850,000 distinct CDR3 sequences listed, roughly 20% were seen once; the top ten hold 11%. Broader study findings: Each seasonal influenza vaccination recruits few new T cells, the authors suggested.

To note about this clonotype: Its antigen remains unidentified.

The chain couples TRBV7-2 to TRBJ2-7; D not certain. The TCR originated in a man aged 50-60 years who received an inactivated influenza vaccine. The sample consisted of PBMCs from blood, taken 5 days after vaccination. CDR3 sequence reads: CASSRNLVGEQYF. CDR3 nucleotide sequence: TGTGCCAGCAGCCGAAATTTAGTGGGCGAGCAGTACTTC.